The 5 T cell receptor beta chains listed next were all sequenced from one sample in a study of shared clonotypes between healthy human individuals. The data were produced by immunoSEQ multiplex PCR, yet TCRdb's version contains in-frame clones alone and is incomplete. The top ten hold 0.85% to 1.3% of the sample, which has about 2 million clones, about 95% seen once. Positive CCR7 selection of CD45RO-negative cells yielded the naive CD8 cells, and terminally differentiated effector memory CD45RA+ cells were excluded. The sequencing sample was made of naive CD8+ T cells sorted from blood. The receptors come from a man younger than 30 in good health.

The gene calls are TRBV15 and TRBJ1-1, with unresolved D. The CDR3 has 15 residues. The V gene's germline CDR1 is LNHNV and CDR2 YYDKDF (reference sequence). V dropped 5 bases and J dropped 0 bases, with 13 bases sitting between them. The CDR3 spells CATSGGLSMNTEAFF. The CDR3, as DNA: TGTGCCACCAGCGGCGGACTGAGCATGAACACTGAAGCTTTCTTT.

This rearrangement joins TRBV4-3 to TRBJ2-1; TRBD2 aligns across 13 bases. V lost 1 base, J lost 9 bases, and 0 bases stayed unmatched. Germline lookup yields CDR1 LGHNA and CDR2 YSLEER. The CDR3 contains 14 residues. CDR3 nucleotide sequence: TGCGCCAGCAGCCAAGGACTAGCGGGAGGTGAGCAGTTCTTC. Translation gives CASSQGLAGGEQFF.

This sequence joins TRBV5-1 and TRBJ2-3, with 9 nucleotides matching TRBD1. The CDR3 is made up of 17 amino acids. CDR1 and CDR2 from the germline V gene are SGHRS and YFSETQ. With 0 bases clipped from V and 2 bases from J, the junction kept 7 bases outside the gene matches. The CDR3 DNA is TGCGCCAGCAGCTTGGCGGTCCGACAGGGGGACACAGATACGCAGTATTTT. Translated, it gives CASSLAVRQGDTDTQYF.

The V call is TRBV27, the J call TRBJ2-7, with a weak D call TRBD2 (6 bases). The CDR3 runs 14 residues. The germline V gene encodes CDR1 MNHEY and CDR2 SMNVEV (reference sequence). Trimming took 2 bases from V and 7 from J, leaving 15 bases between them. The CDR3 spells CASSLRGSPWEQYF. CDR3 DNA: TGTGCCAGCAGTTTACGGGGGAGCCCCTGGGAGCAGTACTTC.

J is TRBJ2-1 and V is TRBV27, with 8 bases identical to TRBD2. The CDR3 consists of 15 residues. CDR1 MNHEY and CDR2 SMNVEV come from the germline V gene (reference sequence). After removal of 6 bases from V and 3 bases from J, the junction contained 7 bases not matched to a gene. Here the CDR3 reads CASSSPTSGYNEQFF. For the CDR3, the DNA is TGTGCCAGCAGCTCTCCTACTAGCGGCTACAATGAGCAGTTCTTC.